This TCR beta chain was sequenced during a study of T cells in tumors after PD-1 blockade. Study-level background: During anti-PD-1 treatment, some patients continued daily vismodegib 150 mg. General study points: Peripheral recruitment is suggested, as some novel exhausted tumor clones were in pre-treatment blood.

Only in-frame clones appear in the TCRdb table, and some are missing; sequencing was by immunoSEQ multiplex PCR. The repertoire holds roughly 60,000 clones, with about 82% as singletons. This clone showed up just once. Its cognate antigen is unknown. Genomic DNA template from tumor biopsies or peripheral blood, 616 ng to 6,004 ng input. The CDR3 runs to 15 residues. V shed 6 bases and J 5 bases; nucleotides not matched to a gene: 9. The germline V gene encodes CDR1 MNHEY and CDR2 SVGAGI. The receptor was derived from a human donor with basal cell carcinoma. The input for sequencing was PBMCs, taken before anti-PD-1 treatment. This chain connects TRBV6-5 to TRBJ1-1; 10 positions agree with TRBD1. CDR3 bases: TGTGCCAGCAGCCTGACAGGGGGCCGTCGAACTGAAGCTTTCTTT. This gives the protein CASSLTGGRRTEAFF.